The next 20 T cell receptor beta chains were all read from a single sample in a study of cytomegalovirus exposure and HLA in healthy donors. The primer mix had 60 Vbeta and 13 Jbeta primers. Only in-frame clones appear in the TCRdb table, and some are missing; sequencing was by immunoSEQ multiplex PCR. The sample gives approximately 130,000 clones, around 85% of which show up once; roughly 6.7% is in the top ten. The sequencing input was PBMCs. All receptors come from a woman aged 25 to 39 in good health and CMV-seropositive.

This chain joins TRBV5-4 and TRBJ2-7, with D possibly matching TRBD1 (6 bases). CDR1 SGHNT and CDR2 YYREEE come from the germline V gene (reference sequence). This CDR3 contains 17 residues. V lost 4 bases, J lost 7 bases, and 27 bases lay in between. The CDR3 loop is CASSTGTPGQNVWEQYF. The CDR3 coding sequence is TGTGCCAGCAGCACTGGAACCCCGGGACAAAACGTGTGGGAGCAGTACTTC.

The chain uses TRBV18 and TRBJ1-2, with D hard to call. The ends were cut back, 3 bases at V and 5 bases at J, with 16 bases in the middle. The CDR3 length is 15 residues. In germline, CDR1 is KGHSH, CDR2 LQKENI. The CDR3 bases are TGTGCCAGCTCACCCTTGGACTCCGACGGATATGGCTACACCTTC. Translated: CASSPLDSDGYGYTF.

V is TRBV7-9 and J is TRBJ2-5; perhaps TRBD2 as D (6 bases). The germline CDR1 and CDR2 sequences are SEHNR and FQNEAQ (reference sequence). The CDR3 has 13 amino acids. Trimming removed 5 bases from V and 4 bases from J, with 11 bases in between. CDR3: CASSAGGGETQYF. The CDR3 nucleotides are TGTGCCAGCAGCGCCGGGGGAGGAGAGACCCAGTACTTC.

This chain joins TRBV27 and TRBJ2-1; D is unclear. The germline V and J ends were trimmed by 7 bases and 0 bases, with 16 bases remaining between them. CDR3 length: 16 amino acids. In germline, CDR1 is MNHEY, CDR2 SMNVEV (reference sequence). CDR3 in DNA: TGTGCCAGCATGAAGTTGGCTTACCTCTCCTACAATGAGCAGTTCTTC. This sequence encodes CASMKLAYLSYNEQFF.

Concerning this clone itself: A junction end diverges from the germline sequence, so it may reflect a read error. The gene calls are TRBV13 and TRBJ2-7; 8 nucleotides match TRBD2. The germline CDR1 and CDR2 sequences are PRHDT and FYEKMQ (reference sequence). This CDR3 is 13 amino acids long. In DNA, the CDR3 is TGTGCCAGCAGCTTAGAGGGGCGGGGGGCCATCCGCTTC. Residues: CASSLEGRGAIRF. The full variable domain, completed using reference TRBV13 and TRBJ2-7, is AAGVIQSPRHLIKEKRETATLKCYPIPRHDTVYWYQQGPGQDPQFLISFYEKMQSDKGSIPDRFSAQQFSDYHSELNMSSLELGDSALYFCASSLEGRGAIRFGPGTRLTVT.

The chain combines TRBV28 with TRBJ1-2; the D is unclear. This CDR3 region has 12 residues. The ends were cut back, 3 bases at V and 4 bases at J, with 6 bases in the middle. Germline CDR1 MDHEN, CDR2 SYDVKM. The CDR3 sequence: CASSFEGYGYTF. The CDR3 coding sequence is TGTGCCAGCAGTTTTGAGGGCTATGGCTACACCTTC.

The chain employs TRBV4-2 and TRBJ1-4; D perhaps matches TRBD1 (5 bases). V lost 1 base, J lost 8 bases, and 17 bases lay in between. This CDR3 has 16 residues. Germline CDR1 LGHNA, CDR2 YNFKEQ. Here the CDR3 reads CASSQGWQGGGEKLFF. CDR3 in DNA: TGTGCCAGCAGCCAAGGATGGCAGGGAGGCGGCGAAAAACTGTTTTTT.

The V and J genes are TRBV12-2 and TRBJ1-6. TRBV12-2 is termed a pseudogene. The CDR3 has 19 residues. CDR3 protein: CASRPTKEDSLTQNSPLHF. In DNA form, the CDR3 reads TGTGCAAGTCGCCCCACCAAGGAGGACTCCCTAACCCAGAATTCACCCCTCCACTTT.

The chain has TRBV21-1 and TRBJ1-2; TRBD1, the D gene given by the table, was not confirmed from the DNA. TRBV21-1 corresponds to a pseudogene. CDR3 length equals 14 residues. The CDR3 DNA reads TGTGCCAGCAGCAAAGTGGCAGGGGGCGGGGGCTACACCTTC. This codes for CASSKVAGGGGYTF.

V is TRBV5-4 and J is TRBJ2-3; maybe TRBD2 (5 bases). Germline CDR1 reads SGHNT; CDR2 reads YYREEE (reference sequence). The length of the CDR3 is 14 residues. V dropped 0 bases and J dropped 4 bases, with 9 bases sitting between them. The CDR3 is CASSLASGADTQYF. CDR3 in DNA: TGTGCCAGCAGCTTGGCGTCCGGGGCAGATACGCAGTATTTT. Full variable domain (rest looked up from reference TRBV5-4 and TRBJ2-3): ETGVTQSPTHLIKTRGQQVTLRCSSQSGHNTVSWYQQALGQGPQFIFQYYREEENGRGNFPPRFSGLQFPNYSSELNVNALELDDSALYLCASSLASGADTQYFGPGTRLTVL.

The V and J genes are TRBV28 and TRBJ1-6; a possible D gene is TRBD1 (6 bases). From germline, CDR1 is MDHEN and CDR2 SYDVKM. Trimming took off 7 bases at V and 7 bases at J, with 11 bases between the two ends. There are 13 residues in the CDR3. CDR3: CASKSQGNSPLHF. CDR3 sequence (DNA): TGTGCCAGCAAGTCACAGGGCAATTCACCCCTCCACTTT.

This clone was seen only once. The same CDR3 arises from other DNA sequences in this sample as well. The V and J genes are TRBV5-1 and TRBJ1-3; TRBD1 agrees at 9 bases. With 3 bases clipped from V and 3 bases from J, the junction kept 1 base outside the gene matches. This CDR3 has 14 residues. The germline V gene has CDR1 SGHRS and CDR2 YFSETQ. CDR3 in DNA: TGCGCCAGCAGCTCGGGACAGGGTGGAAACACCATATATTTT. Protein product: CASSSGQGGNTIYF.

The CDR3 reads CASSQDLAKYF. The CDR3 region has the DNA TGTGCCAGCAGCCAAGACTTAGCGAAGTACTTC. This rearrangement joins TRBV6-1 to TRBJ2-5, with TRBD2 as a possible D gene (5 bases). This CDR3 contains 11 residues. Trimming cost V 6 bases and J 12 bases, with 14 bases left between them. Looked up from germline, CDR1 is MNHNS and CDR2 is SASEGT.

J is TRBJ2-3 and V is TRBV5-3; D is possibly TRBD2 (5 bases). TRBV5-3 is an open reading frame, and its role is uncertain. The V and J ends lost 4 bases and 3 bases respectively, with 15 bases between them. The CDR3 has 15 residues. DNA for the CDR3: TGTGCCAGAAGCCAAGGACTGCTCAAGACAGATACGCAGTATTTT. Translating gives CARSQGLLKTDTQYF.

V gene TRBV19 combines with J gene TRBJ1-2; D possibly corresponds to TRBD1 (5 bases). Germline V CDR1 and CDR2: LNHDA, SQIVND (reference sequence). The CDR3 has 12 residues. V lost 11 bases, J lost 4 bases, and 14 bases lay in between. CDR3 sequence: CAPHGGFYGYTF. CDR3 bases: TGTGCCCCCCACGGGGGATTCTATGGCTACACCTTC.

In this sample, this clone is medium-sized. The genes are TRBV4-2 and TRBJ2-2; 7 nucleotides line up with TRBD1. J gave up 5 bases and V 4 bases, and 7 bases lay outside the gene matches. The CDR3 loop spans 15 amino acids. CDR1 and CDR2 (germline): LGHNA, YNFKEQ. The CDR3 DNA reads as TGTGCCAGCAGCCCCTTGACAGGGAATACCGGGGAGCTGTTTTTT. This codes for CASSPLTGNTGELFF.

This chain joins TRBV5-1 and TRBJ2-3; 10 nucleotides align to TRBD2. CDR3 size: 16 residues. J lost 6 bases, V lost 0 bases, and 7 bases had no gene match. In germline, CDR1 is SGHRS, CDR2 YFSETQ. CDR3 bases: TGCGCCAGCAGCTTGGCCGAGACTAGCGGGTATGATACGCAGTATTTT. This gives the protein CASSLAETSGYDTQYF.

The chain employs TRBV10-3 and TRBJ1-1, with D tentatively TRBD1 (6 bases). The CDR3 is made up of 14 amino acids. The V gene lost 3 bases and the J gene lost 1 base, with 9 bases spanning the gap. Germline CDR1 reads ENHRY; CDR2 reads SYGVKD. The CDR3 here is CAISDVRGNTEAFF. The CDR3 DNA is TGTGCCATCAGTGATGTCAGGGGGAACACTGAAGCTTTCTTT.

The chain recombines TRBV6-6 with TRBJ2-2; TRBD2 matches at 14 bases. Germline trimming cut 7 bases from V and 10 bases from J; bases unmatched to any gene: 5. Germline V gene sequence: CDR1 MNHNY, CDR2 SVGAGI (reference sequence). The CDR3 covers 14 residues. For the CDR3, the DNA is TGTGCCAGCATCGAGGGACTAGCGGGAGTGGAGCTGTTTTTT. Its protein product is CASIEGLAGVELFF.

This clone was observed a few times. The V and J genes are TRBV2 and TRBJ1-3; D might be TRBD1 (5 bases). Germline-derived CDR1 and CDR2 are SNHLY and FYNNEI. This CDR3 spans 15 amino acids. The germline V and J ends were trimmed by 3 bases and 0 bases, with 9 bases remaining between them. The CDR3 region is CASSDQGYSGNTIYF. CDR3 coding DNA: TGTGCCAGCAGTGATCAGGGATACTCTGGAAACACCATATATTTT.